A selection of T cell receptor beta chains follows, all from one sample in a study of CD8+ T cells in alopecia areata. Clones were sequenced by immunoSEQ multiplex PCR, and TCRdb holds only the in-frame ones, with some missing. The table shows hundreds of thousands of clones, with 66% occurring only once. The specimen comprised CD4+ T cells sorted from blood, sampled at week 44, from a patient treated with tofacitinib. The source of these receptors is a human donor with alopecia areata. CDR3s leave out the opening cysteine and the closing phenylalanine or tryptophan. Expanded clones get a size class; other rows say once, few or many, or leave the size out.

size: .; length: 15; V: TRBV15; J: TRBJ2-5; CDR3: ATSSSPAGGVGETQY
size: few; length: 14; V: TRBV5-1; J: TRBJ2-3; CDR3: ASSLGRGPSTDTQY
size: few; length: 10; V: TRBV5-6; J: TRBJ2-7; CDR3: ASSPGRHEQY
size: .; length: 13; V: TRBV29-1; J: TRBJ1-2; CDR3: SVTTGQGAPNGYT
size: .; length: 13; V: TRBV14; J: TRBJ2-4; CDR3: ASSPREDTKNIQY
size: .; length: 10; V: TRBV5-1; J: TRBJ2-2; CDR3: ASSDTLGELF
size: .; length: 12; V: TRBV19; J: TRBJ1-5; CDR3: ASSNRQANQPQH
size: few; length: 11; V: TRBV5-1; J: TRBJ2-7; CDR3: ASSLSGAYEQY
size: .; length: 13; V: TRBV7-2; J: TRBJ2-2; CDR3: ASSGDRGTGGELF
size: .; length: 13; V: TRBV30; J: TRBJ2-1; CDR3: AWKIGSSRGDEQF
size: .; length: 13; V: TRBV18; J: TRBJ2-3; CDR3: ASSPKDSRGDTQY
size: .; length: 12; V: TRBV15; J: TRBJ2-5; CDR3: ATRPGDFRETQY
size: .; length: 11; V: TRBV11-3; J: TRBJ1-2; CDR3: ASSLQGSDGYT
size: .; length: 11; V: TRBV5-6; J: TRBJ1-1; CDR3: ASSDSMNTEAF
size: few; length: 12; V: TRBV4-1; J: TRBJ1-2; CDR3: ASSQIGGGRGYT
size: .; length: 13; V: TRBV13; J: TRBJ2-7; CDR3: ASSSGLAGGNEQY
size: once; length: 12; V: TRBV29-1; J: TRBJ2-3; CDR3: SVRTGASTDTQY
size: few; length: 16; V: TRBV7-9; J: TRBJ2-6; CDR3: ASSSPGHGVSGANVLT
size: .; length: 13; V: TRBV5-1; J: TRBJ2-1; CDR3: ASSSGLAANNEQF
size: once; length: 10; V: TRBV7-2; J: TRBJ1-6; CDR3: ASSLDWQTLH
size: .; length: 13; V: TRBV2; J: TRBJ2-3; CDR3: ASSGGGLSTDTQY
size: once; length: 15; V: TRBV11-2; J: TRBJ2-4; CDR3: ASSLAASRGWENIQY
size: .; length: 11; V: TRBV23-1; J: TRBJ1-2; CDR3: ASTGFRTYGYT
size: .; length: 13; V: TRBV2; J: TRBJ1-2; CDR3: ASSRDRTSNYGYT
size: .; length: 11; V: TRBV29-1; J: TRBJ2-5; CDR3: SVENSVGETQY
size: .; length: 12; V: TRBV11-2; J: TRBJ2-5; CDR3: ASSLDRGQETQY